The T cell receptor beta chain described here comes from a study of regulatory T cells in long-lasting Graves disease. Remarks on this clonotype: Its antigen is unidentified.

Regarding time point: persistent/refractory GD, antithyroid drugs over 5 years with positive TRAb. PBMCs provided the RNA from which the TCR library was made. Peripheral blood, around 9.7 milliliters per patient, was collected in EDTA tubes. Arm-PCR of CDR3 regions and iRepertoire HTBI primers were used to build TCR beta libraries. TCRdb recomputed calls from the multiplex PCR reads with MiXCR, one row per CDR3 protein. The sample contains roughly 360,000 distinct CDR3 sequences, approximately 25% of which appear only once. Study findings and constraints: Those with persistent Graves' had less TCR diversity than newly diagnosed patients. More public clonotypes were shared by persistent patients (2,741) than by new patients (roughly 910).

Specimen: peripheral blood mononuclear cells (PBMCs), collected when the disease was refractory, from a patient treated with antithyroid drugs. The receptor was isolated from a middle-aged woman with Graves disease.

The CDR3 is CASSLSAWGQGAPGNTIYF. Here the CDR3 DNA reads TGTGCCAGCAGCTTAAGCGCTTGGGGACAGGGGGCGCCCGGAAACACCATATATTTT. The chain joins TRBV7-9 to TRBJ1-3; 12 bases match TRBD1. CDR1 and CDR2 (germline): SEHNR, FQNEAQ (reference sequence). The CDR3 is 19 residues long. Trimming cost V 2 bases and J 4 bases; bases outside gene matches: 12.